The rows below give T cell receptor beta chains drawn from one sample of a study of blood T cells in healthy people across ages. TCRdb re-analysed the 5' RACE reads in MiXCR, keeping a single row per CDR3 protein. The sample includes about 1.8 million distinct CDR3 sequences, 40% to 55% seen only once; the top ten take 2.1%. Sequencing input: blood. The receptor source for this set is a middle-aged woman in good health. CDR3s include the opening cysteine and the closing phenylalanine or tryptophan. A D gene is named only where the DNA matches it firmly. Size is stated for part of the rows, as once, few or many counts, or as a class when the clone is expanded.

CDR3	DNA	size	J	V	D
CASSSRLAGSHNEQFF	TGTGCCAGCAGCTCCCGACTAGCGGGGAGCCACAATGAGCAGTTCTTC	NA	TRBJ2-1	TRBV7-2	TRBD2
CASSSLSGKGADTQYF	TGTGCCAGCAGCTCCCTTTCCGGGAAAGGAGCAGATACGCAGTATTTT	NA	TRBJ2-3	TRBV7-9	NA
CASSQDRAIYEQYF	TGTGCCAGCAGCCAGGACAGGGCGATCTACGAGCAGTACTTC	NA	TRBJ2-7	TRBV3-1	TRBD1
CATSVGGSGANVLTF	TGTGCCACCAGTGTCGGGGGATCTGGGGCCAACGTCCTGACTTTC	few	TRBJ2-6	TRBV24-1	NA
CSVALGQGMIAKNIQYF	TGCAGCGTGGCACTGGGGCAGGGCATGATAGCCAAAAACATTCAGTACTTC	NA	TRBJ2-4	TRBV29-1	NA
CASSQDFAGELFF	TGCGCCAGCAGCCAAGATTTCGCCGGGGAGCTGTTTTTT	NA	TRBJ2-2	TRBV4-3	NA
CASSVRQGAGTEAFF	TGTGCCAGCAGCGTGCGACAGGGGGCCGGCACTGAAGCTTTCTTT	NA	TRBJ1-1	TRBV7-2	TRBD1
CASSLGALANTDTQYF	TGTGCCAGCAGCTTAGGCGCACTAGCGAACACAGATACGCAGTATTTT	few	TRBJ2-3	TRBV11-2	TRBD2
CASVPGTGYGYTF	TGTGCCAGCGTACCTGGGACAGGCTATGGCTACACCTTC	NA	TRBJ1-2	TRBV6-2/TRBV6-3	TRBD1
CASSLVGGTESYEQYF	TGCGCCAGCAGCTTGGTTGGGGGGACAGAATCCTACGAGCAGTACTTC	few	TRBJ2-7	TRBV5-1	NA
CASALRGRDLETQYF	TGTGCCAGCGCTCTTAGGGGCCGGGATCTAGAGACCCAGTACTTC	few	TRBJ2-5	TRBV3-1	NA
CASSPRTGSSAYEQYF	TGTGCCAGCAGCCCACGGACAGGGAGTTCTGCCTACGAGCAGTACTTC	NA	TRBJ2-7	TRBV7-8	TRBD1
CASSPLLDFQYF	TGTGCCAGCAGCCCCCTATTGGATTTTCAGTACTTC	few	TRBJ2-4	TRBV7-9	NA
CASSQVREAGGYNEQFF	TGTGCCAGCAGCCAAGTACGAGAAGCGGGGGGTTACAATGAGCAGTTCTTC	NA	TRBJ2-1	TRBV3-1	TRBD2
CASSQELRTDIYNEQFF	TGCGCCAGCAGCCAAGAACTTAGGACAGACATTTACAATGAGCAGTTCTTC	NA	TRBJ2-1	TRBV4-3	NA
CASRDSEAFF	TGTGCCAGCAGAGACTCTGAAGCTTTCTTT	NA	TRBJ1-1	TRBV6-6	NA
CASSFTGTGNMEQYF	TGTGCCAGCAGCTTCACCGGGACAGGGAATATGGAGCAGTACTTC	few	TRBJ2-7	TRBV13	TRBD1
CASSFSGATYNEQFF	TGTGCCAGCAGTTTTTCCGGGGCTACCTACAATGAGCAGTTCTTC	NA	TRBJ2-1	TRBV12-3/TRBV12-4	NA
CASSVGGLKEAFF	TGTGCCAGCAGCGTTGGGGGGCTCAAAGAAGCTTTCTTT	NA	TRBJ1-1	TRBV7-2	NA
CASSPGGNEQYF	TGTGCCAGCAGTCCAGGGGGCAACGAGCAGTACTTC	many	TRBJ2-7	TRBV12-3/TRBV12-4	TRBD1
CASSSPGLGNQPQHF	TGTGCCAGCAGTTCACCAGGGCTTGGCAATCAGCCCCAGCATTTT	few	TRBJ1-5	TRBV28	NA
CASSLTSVVEQYF	TGTGCCAGCAGCTTAACTAGCGTAGTCGAGCAGTACTTC	few	TRBJ2-7	TRBV7-8	TRBD2
CASSDTPGCGYTF	TGCGCCAGCAGCGACACCCCAGGGTGCGGCTACACCTTC	NA	TRBJ1-2	TRBV5-1	NA
CASSAGQGPTNEQYF	TGTGCCAGCAGCGCCGGTCAGGGGCCCACCAACGAGCAGTACTTC	NA	TRBJ2-7	TRBV9	NA
CASSTGQAAHYGYTF	TGTGCCAGCAGCACCGGACAGGCCGCCCACTATGGCTACACCTTC	many	TRBJ1-2	TRBV12-3/TRBV12-4	TRBD1
CASSLASPYEQYF	TGTGCCAGCAGCTTAGCGTCCCCCTACGAGCAGTACTTC	NA	TRBJ2-7	TRBV11-1	NA
CASSYGGTDYEQYF	TGTGCCAGCAGCTACGGGGGGACAGACTACGAGCAGTACTTC	NA	TRBJ2-7	TRBV7-2	NA